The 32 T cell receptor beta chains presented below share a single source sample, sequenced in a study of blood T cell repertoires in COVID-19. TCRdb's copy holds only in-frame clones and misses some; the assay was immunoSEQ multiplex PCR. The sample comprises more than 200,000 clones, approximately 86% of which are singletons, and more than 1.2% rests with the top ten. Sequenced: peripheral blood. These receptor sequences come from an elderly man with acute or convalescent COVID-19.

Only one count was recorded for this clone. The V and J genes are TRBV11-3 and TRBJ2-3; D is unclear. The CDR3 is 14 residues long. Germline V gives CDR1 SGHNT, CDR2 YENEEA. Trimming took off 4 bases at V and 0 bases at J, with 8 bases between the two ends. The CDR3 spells CASSSLGSTDTQYF. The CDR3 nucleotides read TGTGCCAGCAGCTCACTCGGTAGCACAGATACGCAGTATTTT.

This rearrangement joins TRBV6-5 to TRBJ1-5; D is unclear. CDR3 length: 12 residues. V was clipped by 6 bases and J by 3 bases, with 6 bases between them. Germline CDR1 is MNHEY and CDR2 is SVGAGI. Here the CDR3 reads CASRSFNQPQHF. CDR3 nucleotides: TGTGCCAGCAGGAGCTTCAATCAGCCCCAGCATTTT.

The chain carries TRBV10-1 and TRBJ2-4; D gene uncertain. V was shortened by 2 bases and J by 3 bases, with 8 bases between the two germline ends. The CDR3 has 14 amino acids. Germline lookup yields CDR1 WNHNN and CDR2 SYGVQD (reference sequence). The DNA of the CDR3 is TGCGCCAGCAGTGAGCTGCCAGGCAAAAACATTCAGTACTTC. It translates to CASSELPGKNIQYF.

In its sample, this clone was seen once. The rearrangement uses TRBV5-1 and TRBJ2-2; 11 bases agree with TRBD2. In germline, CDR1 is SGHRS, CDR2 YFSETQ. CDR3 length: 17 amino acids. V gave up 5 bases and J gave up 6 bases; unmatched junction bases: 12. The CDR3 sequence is CASRLAGGLRESGELFF. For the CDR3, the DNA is TGCGCCAGCAGGCTAGCGGGAGGCCTACGAGAATCCGGGGAGCTGTTTTTT.

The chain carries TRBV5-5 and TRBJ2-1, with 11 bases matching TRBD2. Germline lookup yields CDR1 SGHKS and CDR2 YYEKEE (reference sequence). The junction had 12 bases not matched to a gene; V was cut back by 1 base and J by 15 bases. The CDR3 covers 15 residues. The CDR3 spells CASSLTSGGHIGPFF. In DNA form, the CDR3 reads TGTGCCAGCAGCTTGACTAGCGGGGGTCATATCGGTCCGTTCTTC. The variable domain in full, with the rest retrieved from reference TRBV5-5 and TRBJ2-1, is DAGVTQSPTHLIKTRGQQVTLRCSPISGHKSVSWYQQVLGQGPQFIFQYYEKEERGRGNFPDRFSARQFPNYSSELNVNALLLGDSALYLCASSLTSGGHIGPFFGPGTRLTVL.

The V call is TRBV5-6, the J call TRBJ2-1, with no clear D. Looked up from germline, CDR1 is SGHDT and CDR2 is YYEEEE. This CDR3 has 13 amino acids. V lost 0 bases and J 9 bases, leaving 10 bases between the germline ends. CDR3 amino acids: CASSLDSLTEQFF. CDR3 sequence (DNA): TGTGCCAGCAGCTTGGACTCTCTTACTGAGCAGTTCTTC.

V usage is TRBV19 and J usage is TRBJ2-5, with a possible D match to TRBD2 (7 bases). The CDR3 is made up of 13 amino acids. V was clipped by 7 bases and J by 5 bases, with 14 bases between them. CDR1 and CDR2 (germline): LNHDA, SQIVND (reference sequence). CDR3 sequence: CASTGGLGETQYF. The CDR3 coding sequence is TGTGCCAGTACCGGGGGGCTCGGGGAGACCCAGTACTTC.

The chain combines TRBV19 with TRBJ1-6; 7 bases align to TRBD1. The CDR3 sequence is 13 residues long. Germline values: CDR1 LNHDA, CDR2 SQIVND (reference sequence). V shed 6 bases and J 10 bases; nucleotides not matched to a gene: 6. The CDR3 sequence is CASRTQGDSPLHF. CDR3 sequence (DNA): TGTGCCAGTAGAACCCAGGGGGACTCACCCCTCCACTTT.

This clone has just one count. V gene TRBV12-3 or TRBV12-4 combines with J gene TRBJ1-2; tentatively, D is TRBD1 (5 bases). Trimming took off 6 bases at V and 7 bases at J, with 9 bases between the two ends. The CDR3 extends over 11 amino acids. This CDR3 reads CASSTRVGYTF. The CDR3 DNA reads TGTGCCAGCAGCACCAGGGTTGGCTACACCTTC.

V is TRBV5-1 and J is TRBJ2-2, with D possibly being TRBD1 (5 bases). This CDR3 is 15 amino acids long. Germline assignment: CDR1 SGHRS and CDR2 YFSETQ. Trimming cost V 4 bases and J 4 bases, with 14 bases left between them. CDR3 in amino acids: CASSLPSDSTGELFF. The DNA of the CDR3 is TGCGCCAGCAGCCTACCGTCTGACAGCACCGGGGAGCTGTTTTTT.

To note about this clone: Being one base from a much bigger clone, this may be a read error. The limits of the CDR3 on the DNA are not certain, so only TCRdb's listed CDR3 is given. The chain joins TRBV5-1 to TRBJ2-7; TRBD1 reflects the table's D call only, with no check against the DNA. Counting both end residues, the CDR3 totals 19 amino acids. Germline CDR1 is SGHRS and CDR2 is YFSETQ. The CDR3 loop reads CASRVSVGKGNQGSYEQHF.

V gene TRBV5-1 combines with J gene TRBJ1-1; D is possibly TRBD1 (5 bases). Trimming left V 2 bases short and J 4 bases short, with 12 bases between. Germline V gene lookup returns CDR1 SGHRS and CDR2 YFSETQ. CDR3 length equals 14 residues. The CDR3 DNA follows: TGCGCCAGCAGCTTTTGGGGCTCGGTCACTGAAGCTTTCTTT. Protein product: CASSFWGSVTEAFF.

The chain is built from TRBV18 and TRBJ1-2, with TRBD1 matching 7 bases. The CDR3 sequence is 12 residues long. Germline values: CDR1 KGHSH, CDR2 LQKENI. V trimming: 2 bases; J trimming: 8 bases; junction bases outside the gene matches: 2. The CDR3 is CASSPDREGYTF. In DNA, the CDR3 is TGTGCCAGCTCACCAGACAGGGAGGGCTACACCTTC.

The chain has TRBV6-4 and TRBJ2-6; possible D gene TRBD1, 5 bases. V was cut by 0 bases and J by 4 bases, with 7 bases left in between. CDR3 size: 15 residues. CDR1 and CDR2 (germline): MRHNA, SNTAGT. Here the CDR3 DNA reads TGTGCCAGCAGTGACTCAGGGGCCGGGGCCAACGTCCTGACTTTC. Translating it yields CASSDSGAGANVLTF.

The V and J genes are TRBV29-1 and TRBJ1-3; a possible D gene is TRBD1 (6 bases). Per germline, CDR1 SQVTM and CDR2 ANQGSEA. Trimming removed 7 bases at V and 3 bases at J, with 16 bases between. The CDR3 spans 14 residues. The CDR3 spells CSASVGGGGNTIYF. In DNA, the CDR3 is TGCAGCGCCTCGGTTGGGGGCGGTGGAAACACCATATATTTT.

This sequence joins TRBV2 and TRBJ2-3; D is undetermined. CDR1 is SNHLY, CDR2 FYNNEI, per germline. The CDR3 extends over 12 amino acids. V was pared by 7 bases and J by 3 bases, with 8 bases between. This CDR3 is CASNLATDTQYF. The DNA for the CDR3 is TGTGCCAGCAACTTAGCTACAGATACGCAGTATTTT.

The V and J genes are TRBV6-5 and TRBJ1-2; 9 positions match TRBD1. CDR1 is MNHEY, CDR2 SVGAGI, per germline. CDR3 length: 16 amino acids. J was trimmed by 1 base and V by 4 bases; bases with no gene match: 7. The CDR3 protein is CASSSSGTGFNYGYTF. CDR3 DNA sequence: TGTGCCAGCAGTTCGAGCGGGACAGGGTTTAACTATGGCTACACCTTC.

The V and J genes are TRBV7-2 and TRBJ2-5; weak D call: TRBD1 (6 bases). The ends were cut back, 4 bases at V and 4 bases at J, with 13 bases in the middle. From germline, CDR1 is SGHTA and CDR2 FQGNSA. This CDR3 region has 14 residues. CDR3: CASSYQGNSETQYF. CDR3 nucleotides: TGTGCCAGCAGCTACCAGGGGAACTCAGAGACCCAGTACTTC.

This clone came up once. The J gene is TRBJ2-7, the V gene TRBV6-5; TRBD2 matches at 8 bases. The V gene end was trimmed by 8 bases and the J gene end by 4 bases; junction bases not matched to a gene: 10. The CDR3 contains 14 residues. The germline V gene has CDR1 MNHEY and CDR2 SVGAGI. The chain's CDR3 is CASGLGGGTYEQYF. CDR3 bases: TGTGCCAGCGGACTCGGGGGGGGTACGTACGAGCAGTACTTC.

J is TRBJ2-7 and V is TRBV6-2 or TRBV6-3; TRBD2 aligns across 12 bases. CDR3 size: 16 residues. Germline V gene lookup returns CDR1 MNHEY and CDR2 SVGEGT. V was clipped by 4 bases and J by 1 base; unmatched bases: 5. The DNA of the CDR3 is TGTGCCAGCAGTTCGACTAGCGGGAGAACGTCCTACGAGCAGTACTTC. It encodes CASSSTSGRTSYEQYF.

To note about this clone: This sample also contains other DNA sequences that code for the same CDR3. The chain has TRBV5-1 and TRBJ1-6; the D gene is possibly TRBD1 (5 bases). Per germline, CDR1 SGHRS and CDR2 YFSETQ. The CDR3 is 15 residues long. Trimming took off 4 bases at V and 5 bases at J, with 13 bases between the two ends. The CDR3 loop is CASSPRQGDNSPLHF. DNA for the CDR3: TGCGCCAGCAGCCCACGGCAGGGCGATAATTCACCCCTCCACTTT.

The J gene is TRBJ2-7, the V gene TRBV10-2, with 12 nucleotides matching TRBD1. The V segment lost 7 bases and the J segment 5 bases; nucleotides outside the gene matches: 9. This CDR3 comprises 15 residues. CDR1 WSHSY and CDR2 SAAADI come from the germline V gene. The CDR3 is CASTPGQGAKNEQYF. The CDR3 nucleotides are TGCGCCAGCACTCCGGGACAGGGGGCGAAGAACGAGCAGTACTTC.

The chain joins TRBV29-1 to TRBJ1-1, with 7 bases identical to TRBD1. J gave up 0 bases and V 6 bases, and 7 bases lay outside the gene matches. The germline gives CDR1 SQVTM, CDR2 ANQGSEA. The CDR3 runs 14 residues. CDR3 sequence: CSVTNRGMNTEAFF. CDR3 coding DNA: TGCAGCGTGACTAACAGGGGAATGAACACTGAAGCTTTCTTT.

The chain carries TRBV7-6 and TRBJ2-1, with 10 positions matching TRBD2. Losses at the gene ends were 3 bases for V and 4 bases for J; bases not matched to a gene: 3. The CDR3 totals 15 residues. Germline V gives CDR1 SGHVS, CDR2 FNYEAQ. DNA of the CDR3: TGTGCCAGCAGCTTCGGACTAGCGGAATACAATGAGCAGTTCTTC. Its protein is CASSFGLAEYNEQFF.

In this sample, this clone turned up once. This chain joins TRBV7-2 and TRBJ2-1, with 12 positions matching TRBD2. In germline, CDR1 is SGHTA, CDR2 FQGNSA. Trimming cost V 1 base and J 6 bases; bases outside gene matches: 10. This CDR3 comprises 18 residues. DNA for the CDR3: TGTGCCAGCAGCTTAGGCGGGGCTAGCGGGAGGGCCTCCAATGAGCAGTTCTTC. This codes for CASSLGGASGRASNEQFF.

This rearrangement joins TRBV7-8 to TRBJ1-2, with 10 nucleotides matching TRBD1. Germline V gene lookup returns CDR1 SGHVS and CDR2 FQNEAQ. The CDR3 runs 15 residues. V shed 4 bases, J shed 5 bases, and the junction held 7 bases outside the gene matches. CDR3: CASSSNRQGAYGYTF. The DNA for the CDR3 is TGTGCCAGCAGCTCTAATCGACAGGGGGCTTATGGCTACACCTTC.

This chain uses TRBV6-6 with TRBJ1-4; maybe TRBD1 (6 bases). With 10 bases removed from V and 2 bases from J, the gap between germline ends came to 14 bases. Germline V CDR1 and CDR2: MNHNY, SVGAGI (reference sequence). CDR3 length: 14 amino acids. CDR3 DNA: TGTGCCACCAGAAGAGGGGGTACTAATGAAAAACTGTTTTTT. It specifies CATRRGGTNEKLFF.

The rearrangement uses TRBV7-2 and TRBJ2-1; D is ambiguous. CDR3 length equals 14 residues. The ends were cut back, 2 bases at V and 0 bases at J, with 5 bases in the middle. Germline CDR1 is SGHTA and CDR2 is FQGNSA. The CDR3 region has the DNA TGTGCCAGCAGCTTACCGAGCTCCTACAATGAGCAGTTCTTC. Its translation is CASSLPSSYNEQFF.

Here the CDR3 DNA reads TGTGCCAGCAGTTTAACGGGGGCAGGACGACAGGGCGAGCAGTACTTC. Protein product: CASSLTGAGRQGEQYF. The chain combines TRBV28 with TRBJ2-7, with D possibly matching TRBD1 (7 bases). CDR1 and CDR2 (germline): MDHEN, SYDVKM. The CDR3 is made up of 16 amino acids. V lost 2 bases and J lost 6, with 20 bases in between.

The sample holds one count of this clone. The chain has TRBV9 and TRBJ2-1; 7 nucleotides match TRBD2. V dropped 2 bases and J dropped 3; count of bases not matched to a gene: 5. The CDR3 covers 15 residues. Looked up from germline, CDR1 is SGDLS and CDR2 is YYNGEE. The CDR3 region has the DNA TGTGCCAGCAGCGTGAGGGAGGGAGTCTACAATGAGCAGTTCTTC. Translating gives CASSVREGVYNEQFF.

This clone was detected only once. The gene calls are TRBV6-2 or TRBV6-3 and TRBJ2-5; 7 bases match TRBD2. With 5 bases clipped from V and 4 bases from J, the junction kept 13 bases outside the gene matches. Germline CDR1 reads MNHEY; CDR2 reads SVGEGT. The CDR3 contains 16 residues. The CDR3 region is CASSRAGGPSGETQYF. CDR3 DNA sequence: TGTGCCAGCAGTAGGGCGGGCGGGCCTAGCGGAGAGACCCAGTACTTC.

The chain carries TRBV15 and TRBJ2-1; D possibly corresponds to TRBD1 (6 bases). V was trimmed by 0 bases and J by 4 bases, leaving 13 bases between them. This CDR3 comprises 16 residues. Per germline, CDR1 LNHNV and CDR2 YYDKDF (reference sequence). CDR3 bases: TGTGCCACCAGCAGAGATAGGGACAACTCATACAATGAGCAGTTCTTC. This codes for CATSRDRDNSYNEQFF.